This entry lists 8 T cell receptor beta chains sequenced from one sample in a study of breast tumors, draining lymph nodes, adjacent tissues. Via MiXCR, TCRdb re-called the multiplex PCR reads, giving one row per CDR3 protein. The table includes about 100,000 distinct CDR3 sequences, 21% detected once. Axillary draining lymph nodes of breast cancer patients supplied the node samples. Sequencing was performed on axillary lymph node tissue. The receptors originated from a female donor with breast cancer. Some clones in this sample may be carry-over from other donors' samples.

This clonotype was picked up many times. This chain links TRBV24-1 with TRBJ2-7; maybe TRBD1 (5 bases). The CDR3 is 15 amino acids. CDR1 is KGHDR and CDR2 is SFDVKD in the germline V gene. Trimming took 2 bases from V and 2 from J, leaving 12 bases between them. In DNA form, the CDR3 reads TGTGCCACCAGTGATTCGAAAACAGGTCCCTACGAGCAGTACTTC. Its protein is CATSDSKTGPYEQYF.

This clonotype was seen a handful of times. This chain's CDR3 is CASSPAGEGNYGYTF. In DNA, the CDR3 is TGTGCCAGCTCACCAGCGGGGGAAGGTAACTATGGCTACACCTTC. The V gene is TRBV18, the J gene TRBJ1-2; D may be TRBD1 (5 bases). CDR1 is KGHSH and CDR2 is LQKENI in the germline V gene. The V and J ends lost 2 bases and 1 base respectively, with 11 bases between them. CDR3 length: 15 amino acids.

This clonotype was detected a few times. The chain carries TRBV27 and TRBJ2-3; D might be TRBD1 or TRBD2, each matching 6 bases. From germline, CDR1 is MNHEY and CDR2 SMNVEV (reference sequence). V shed 4 bases and J shed 2 bases, with 13 bases lying between them. CDR3 length equals 15 residues. The CDR3 coding sequence is TGTGCCAGCAGTTGGGGGGCCCGAAACACAGATACGCAGTATTTT. As protein: CASSWGARNTDTQYF.

This clonotype was found many times. This rearrangement joins TRBV10-3 to TRBJ2-5, with TRBD2 matching 7 bases. Germline V lookup: CDR1 ENHRY, CDR2 SYGVKD. The V and J ends lost 3 bases and 5 bases, in that order; junction bases with no gene match: 9. This CDR3 spans 15 amino acids. This chain's CDR3 is CAISDTKRGQETQYF. The CDR3 DNA sequence: TGTGCCATCAGTGACACCAAGCGGGGTCAGGAGACCCAGTACTTC.

Of note for this clonotype: This may come from a read error, since a much larger clone is one base off. The V call is TRBV19, the J call TRBJ1-4; the D gene is possibly TRBD1 (6 bases). Germline-derived CDR1 and CDR2 are LNHDA and SQIVND (reference sequence). The CDR3 has 16 amino acids. The DNA of the CDR3 is TGTGCCAGTAGTCCCCGGGCGGCAGGGGATAGGGAAAAACTGGTTTTT. This codes for CASSPRAAGDREKLVF.

There are many counts of this clonotype. This rearrangement joins TRBV10-3 to TRBJ1-6; 7 bases map to TRBD1. This CDR3 has 15 residues. Germline trimming cut 0 bases from V and 8 bases from J; bases unmatched to any gene: 4. Germline values: CDR1 ENHRY, CDR2 SYGVKD. The CDR3 loop reads CAISESRGQDSPLHF. The CDR3 coding sequence is TGTGCCATCAGTGAGTCAAGGGGGCAGGATTCACCCCTCCACTTT.

This clonotype was observed many times. The chain is built from TRBV6-5 and TRBJ2-1, with 9 bases aligning to TRBD2. The V gene's germline CDR1 is MNHEY and CDR2 SVGAGI. The CDR3 has 14 residues. The junction had 3 bases not matched to a gene; V was cut back by 6 bases and J by 3 bases. The CDR3 sequence is CASRRLAVYNEQFF. The CDR3 DNA reads as TGTGCCAGCAGGCGACTAGCGGTCTACAATGAGCAGTTCTTC.

At least ten counts were recorded for this clonotype. CDR3 nucleotide sequence: TGTGCCAGCAGCCTAGGGGGGCCTGGAAACACCATATATTTT. Translated, it gives CASSLGGPGNTIYF. This chain links TRBV7-3 with TRBJ1-3; TRBD1 might be the D (6 bases). Germline-derived CDR1 and CDR2 are SGHTA and FQGTGA. Between the trimmed V and J ends, which lost 5 bases and 2 bases, there was a span of 10 bases. CDR3 size: 14 residues. The whole variable domain, remainder taken from reference TRBV7-3 and TRBJ1-3, is GAGVSQTPSNKVTEKGKYVELRCDPISGHTALYWYRQSLGQGPEFLIYFQGTGAADDSGLPNDRFFAVRPEGSVSTLKIQRTERGDSAVYLCASSLGGPGNTIYFGEGSWLTVV.